This entry concerns a single T cell receptor beta chain. Its antigen is currently unknown. The CDR3 runs 15 residues. Germline V lookup: CDR1 SGHNT, CDR2 YYREEE (reference sequence). V lost 6 bases to trimming and J lost 6 bases; unmatched junction nucleotides: 13. The method was immunoSEQ multiplex PCR; TCRdb's version includes in-frame clones alone and lacks a portion of them. The table records 65,000 to 85,000 clones, approximately 81% of them present only once. This sample is drawn from a study of T cell responses to AZD1222 COVID-19 vaccine. General observations from the study: Clonal diversity may have been underestimated in mostly white British donors.

The receptor's source is an adult in good health. The chain employs TRBV5-4 and TRBJ2-3, with TRBD2 matching 7 bases. Source: peripheral blood, taken on day 0 of AZD1222 vaccination. Here the CDR3 reads CASTRRGTKGDTQYF. In nucleotides, the CDR3 is TGTGCCAGCACCAGGCGAGGGACTAAAGGGGATACGCAGTATTTT.